Included here is one T cell receptor (beta chain) sequence, with context. The data are from a study of blood T cell repertoires in COVID-19. Whole-study context: PBMCs, B-cell-depleted T cells, or T cells were the source of the cDNA or gDNA that made up the material.

The CDR3 consists of 13 residues. V lost 4 bases and J 8 bases, leaving 15 bases between the germline ends. Germline V lookup: CDR1 SGHKS, CDR2 YYEKEE (reference sequence). As originally analysed: How many nucleated cells were present was estimated from reference gene primer amplification. Generated by immunoSEQ multiplex PCR, the TCRdb table keeps only in-frame clones and is missing some. V and J calls and clone size are given by that table; D and trimming were obtained from the DNA. The sample has about 150,000 clones, roughly 83% seen once; the top ten hold about 12%. The V call is TRBV5-5, the J call TRBJ1-1; D remains ambiguous. This sequence originates from a woman aged 60-75 years with COVID-19, enrolled during active disease. What was sequenced was peripheral blood. As DNA, the CDR3 is TGTGCCAGCAGCCCGAGGGTAAGGCCGGAAGCTTTCTTT. Protein sequence: CASSPRVRPEAFF.